These 7 T cell receptor beta chains were all obtained from the same sample, sequenced in a study of tumor and adjacent non-tumor tissue in lung cancer. RNA was extracted from bulk tissue without any cell sorting. This non-tumor lung sample came from over 3 cm beyond the tumor edge. A modified ARM-PCR protocol with three rounds of nested PCR amplified TCRbeta. MiXCR was run by TCRdb on the multiplex PCR reads, yielding one entry per CDR3 protein. This table holds some 70,000 distinct CDR3 sequences, around 70% found once. The sample taken for sequencing was distant non-tumor lung tissue. The receptors were sampled from a woman between 45 and 60 years old with non-small cell lung cancer.

The V and J genes are TRBV11-2 and TRBJ2-5; D perhaps matches TRBD2 (5 bases). The CDR3 has 14 amino acids. Looked up from germline, CDR1 is SGHAT and CDR2 is FQNNGV. V lost 3 bases to trimming and J lost 6 bases, with 14 bases between them. Here the CDR3 DNA reads TGTGCCAGCAGCTTTGGACTGTATCAAAAGACCCAGTACTTC. Its protein is CASSFGLYQKTQYF.

The chain is built from TRBV11-2 and TRBJ2-1; no firm D call. The V end lost 0 bases, the J end lost 16 bases, and 16 bases lay between the germline ends. The CDR3 extends over 13 amino acids. Germline V gives CDR1 SGHAT, CDR2 FQNNGV. The CDR3 nucleotides are TGTGCCAGCAGCTTAGAATTGAAGTGTAGGCATTTCTTC. This gives the protein CASSLELKCRHFF.

Notes on this clonotype: A much larger clone lies one base from this, so it may be a read error. The chain employs TRBV6-5 and TRBJ1-1; no reliable D call. The germline gives CDR1 MNHEY, CDR2 SVGAGI. CDR3 size: 14 residues. The CDR3 reads CAGRRKGVNTEAFF. The CDR3 DNA reads TGTGCCGGCAGACGAAAGGGAGTGAACACTGAAGCTTTCTTT.

In regard to this clonotype: This may stem from a read error, because a much larger clone lies one nucleotide away. This rearrangement joins TRBV4-1 to TRBJ1-6; unclear D gene. The germline V gene encodes CDR1 MGHRA and CDR2 YSYEKL. Trimming shortened V by 1 base and J by 3 bases, and 10 bases separated the two germline ends. The CDR3 covers 16 residues. CDR3 sequence (DNA): TGCGCCAGCAGCCAAGGGCCGGAACACTATAATTCACCCCTCCACTTT. This sequence encodes CASSQGPEHYNSPLHF.

The V and J genes are TRBV6-2 or TRBV6-3 and TRBJ2-5; D is undetermined. The CDR3 is 12 residues long. V gave up 7 bases and J gave up 4 bases, with 10 bases separating them. The germline V gene has CDR1 MNHEY and CDR2 SVGEGT. The CDR3 protein is CASNQRGETQYF. The CDR3 DNA sequence: TGTGCCAGCAACCAAAGAGGAGAGACCCAGTACTTC.

This clonotype was picked up many times. The chain joins TRBV28 to TRBJ1-4; D perhaps matches TRBD1 (6 bases). The CDR3 totals 15 residues. The germline V gene encodes CDR1 MDHEN and CDR2 SYDVKM. V shed 5 bases and J shed 3 bases, with 13 bases lying between them. CDR3 amino acids: CASSNPGVPNEKLFF. The CDR3 DNA reads as TGTGCCAGCAGTAACCCAGGGGTACCTAATGAAAAACTGTTTTTT. Based on the CDR3 plus reference TRBV28 and TRBJ1-4, the full variable domain is DVKVTQSSRYLVKRTGEKVFLECVQDMDHENMFWYRQDPGLGLRLIYFSYDVKMKEKGDIPEGYSVSREKKERFSLILESASTNQTSMYLCASSNPGVPNEKLFFGSGTQLSVL.

The V call is TRBV24-1, the J call TRBJ1-1; the D gene is possibly TRBD1 (5 bases). CDR3 length: 13 residues. CDR1 and CDR2 from the germline V gene are KGHDR and SFDVKD. Between the trimmed V and J ends, which lost 10 bases and 11 bases, there was a span of 22 bases. DNA of the CDR3: TGTGCCACTTCGCAGGGAGGGCTTCTTCCTGCTTTCTTT. It codes for CATSQGGLLPAFF.